These 5 T cell receptor beta chains were all obtained from the same sample, sequenced in a study of beta chain features in type 1 diabetes. The study's findings and limits: Researchers report that Type 1 diabetes patients had moderately but significantly shorter TCRB CDR3s across all four CD4+ subsets.

Sequenced material consisted of expressed TCRB transcripts (all of the isolated RNA was reverse transcribed). TCRdb keeps only in-frame clones here, not all; method: immunoSEQ multiplex PCR. The sample yields roughly 350,000 clones, around 10% seen once. The antigens for these receptors are not known. The sequenced sample consisted of central memory CD4+ T cells from blood. The receptor set was obtained from a man younger than 45 with type 1 diabetes.

In its sample, this clone was seen a few times. V and J are TRBV27 and TRBJ2-7; 7 nucleotides match TRBD1. Germline CDR1 and CDR2: MNHEY and SMNVEV (reference sequence). J lost 5 bases, V lost 6 bases, and 10 bases had no gene match. This CDR3 region has 14 residues. This chain's CDR3 is CASRQTGYRHEQYF. The CDR3 DNA reads as TGTGCCAGCAGACAGACAGGGTATCGCCACGAGCAGTACTTC.

This chain connects TRBV5-5 to TRBJ1-2, with 7 bases lining up with TRBD1. CDR3 size: 15 residues. Losses at the gene ends were 4 bases for V and 3 bases for J; bases not matched to a gene: 9. The germline gives CDR1 SGHKS, CDR2 YYEKEE (reference sequence). CDR3 sequence reads: CASSPEGGADYGYTF. CDR3 DNA: TGTGCCAGCAGCCCGGAAGGGGGCGCGGACTATGGCTACACCTTC.

The V call is TRBV4-1, the J call TRBJ1-2; TRBD1 might be the D (5 bases). Between the trimmed V and J ends, which lost 1 base and 7 bases, there was a span of 19 bases. This CDR3 contains 16 residues. Germline CDR1 and CDR2: MGHRA and YSYEKL. The CDR3 region has the DNA TGCGCCAGCAGCCAAGGGTTACCGGGACCCGGTGGTGGCTACACCTTC. Its protein product is CASSQGLPGPGGGYTF.

This clone has more than one count but fewer than ten. The chain recombines TRBV27 with TRBJ2-7, with a weak D call TRBD2 (5 bases). V shed 5 bases and J shed 2 bases, with 16 bases lying between them. The CDR3 totals 15 residues. The germline CDR1 and CDR2 sequences are MNHEY and SMNVEV (reference sequence). CDR3 amino acids: CASSPTWSGAYEQYF. The CDR3 DNA reads TGTGCCAGCAGTCCCACGTGGAGCGGAGCCTACGAGCAGTACTTC.

J is TRBJ2-7 and V is TRBV11-2; 8 bases fit TRBD1. Germline trimming cut 8 bases from V and 7 bases from J; bases unmatched to any gene: 10. The length of the CDR3 is 13 residues. CDR1 SGHAT and CDR2 FQNNGV come from the germline V gene. The DNA of the CDR3 is TGTGCCAGCTCCGGGACAGGAGTTGGTGAGCAGTACTTC. Its protein product is CASSGTGVGEQYF. Full variable domain (outside the CDR3, taken from reference TRBV11-2 and TRBJ2-7): EAGVAQSPRYKIIEKRQSVAFWCNPISGHATLYWYQQILGQGPKLLIQFQNNGVVDDSQLPKDRFSAERLKGVDSTLKIQPAKLEDSAVYLCASSGTGVGEQYFGPGTRLTVT.